The 14 T cell receptor beta chains given below trace back to one sample, sequenced in a study of blood T cell repertoires in COVID-19. Repertoires were generated with immunoSEQ multiplex PCR, while TCRdb's copy carries only in-frame clones and drops some. The table records 75,000 to 95,000 clones, around 90% of them present only once. Sequencing was carried out using peripheral blood. The receptors shown here come from a human donor in a cohort sampled during active COVID-19.

The chain employs TRBV3-1 (or the pseudogene TRBV3-2) and TRBJ2-6; D is ambiguous. Trimming left V 1 base short and J 0 bases short, with 13 bases between. The V gene's germline CDR1 is LGHDT and CDR2 YNNKEL (reference sequence). CDR3 length: 18 amino acids. The CDR3, as DNA: TGTGCCAGCAGCCAAGTTCGTCAGGCCGTCTCTGGGGCCAACGTCCTGACTTTC. Its protein is CASSQVRQAVSGANVLTF.

The chain carries TRBV6-5 and TRBJ2-1, with a possible D match to TRBD1 (6 bases). The germline V gene has CDR1 MNHEY and CDR2 SVGAGI. The CDR3 runs to 13 residues. The V end was cut by 11 bases, the J end by 1 base, with 12 bases between. This chain's CDR3 is CASTGASYNEQFF. The CDR3, as DNA: TGTGCCTCGACAGGAGCATCCTACAATGAGCAGTTCTTC.

The V and J genes are TRBV5-1 and TRBJ2-5; 11 nucleotides match TRBD2. The CDR3 has 14 amino acids. Germline lookup yields CDR1 SGHRS and CDR2 YFSETQ. V lost 2 bases to trimming and J lost 4 bases; unmatched junction nucleotides: 1. The CDR3 region is CASSFTSGRETQYF. The CDR3 region has the DNA TGCGCCAGCAGCTTTACTAGCGGGAGAGAGACCCAGTACTTC. Variable domain in full (rest from reference TRBV5-1 and TRBJ2-5): KAGVTQTPRYLIKTRGQQVTLSCSPISGHRSVSWYQQTPGQGLQFLFEYFSETQRNKGNFPGRFSGRQFSNSRSEMNVSTLELGDSALYLCASSFTSGRETQYFGPGTRLLVL.

As to this clone: Within the sample, other DNA sequences also encode this same CDR3. V and J are TRBV18 and TRBJ2-5; D is possibly TRBD2 (6 bases). Trimming stripped 0 bases from V and 4 bases from J, with 6 bases between. The CDR3 is 13 residues long. The germline V gene has CDR1 KGHSH and CDR2 LQKENI. In DNA, the CDR3 is TGTGCCAGCTCACCACCGGGGGGAGAGACCCAGTACTTC. This translates into CASSPPGGETQYF.

The chain carries TRBV6-5 and TRBJ2-1, with D perhaps TRBD2 (5 bases). The CDR3 is 13 amino acids. The V end lost 2 bases, the J end lost 8 bases, and 10 bases lay between the germline ends. Germline CDR1 MNHEY, CDR2 SVGAGI. CDR3 amino acids: CASSYGGRDEQFF. CDR3 nucleotides: TGTGCCAGCAGTTACGGAGGTCGCGATGAGCAGTTCTTC.

The V and J genes are TRBV7-2 and TRBJ1-5, with D perhaps TRBD1 (6 bases). The CDR3 loop spans 14 amino acids. Between the trimmed V and J ends, which lost 4 bases and 6 bases, there was a span of 13 bases. The germline V gene encodes CDR1 SGHTA and CDR2 FQGNSA. As DNA, the CDR3 is TGTGCCAGCAGCTCCCATAAAGGGGGTCAGCCCCAGCATTTT. The encoded protein is CASSSHKGGQPQHF.

This chain uses TRBV12-3 or TRBV12-4 with TRBJ1-2; TRBD1 is a possible D gene (5 bases). The CDR3 covers 12 residues. Trimming took off 2 bases at V and 7 bases at J, with 8 bases between the two ends. CDR3 loop: CASSLITGGYTF. For the CDR3, the DNA is TGTGCCAGCAGTTTAATCACAGGTGGCTACACCTTC.

The chain uses TRBV10-1 and TRBJ1-6, with D unresolved. Germline V gene data show CDR1 as WNHNN and CDR2 as SYGVQD (reference sequence). Deletions cut 6 bases from V and 5 bases from J, with 14 bases between. This CDR3 contains 15 residues. The CDR3 DNA is TGCGCCAGCAGCAGGCCCGGAAGAAATAATTCACCCCTCCACTTT. Protein: CASSRPGRNNSPLHF.

The CDR3 loop is CASSYSTGVGEKLFF. The CDR3 DNA reads as TGTGCCAGCAGTTACTCGACAGGGGTCGGGGAAAAACTGTTTTTT. V gene TRBV6-5 combines with J gene TRBJ1-4; 8 bases fit TRBD1. The CDR3 extends over 15 amino acids. Germline CDR1 is MNHEY and CDR2 is SVGAGI. After removal of 0 bases from V and 8 bases from J, the junction contained 5 bases not matched to a gene.

This clone came up a few times. V is TRBV7-9 and J is TRBJ1-5; D might be TRBD1 (5 bases). The CDR3 extends over 14 amino acids. The germline V gene has CDR1 SEHNR and CDR2 FQNEAQ (reference sequence). Trimming left V 6 bases short and J 4 bases short, with 13 bases between. In DNA, the CDR3 is TGTGCCAGCAGACCATCACAGGAGAATCAGCCCCAGCATTTT. Its protein product is CASRPSQENQPQHF.

The chain recombines TRBV15 with TRBJ2-7; 9 nucleotides align to TRBD1. This CDR3 spans 13 amino acids. Germline V gene data show CDR1 as LNHNV and CDR2 as YYDKDF (reference sequence). V shed 2 bases, J shed 5 bases, and the junction held 1 base outside the gene matches. The CDR3 DNA reads TGTGCCACCAGCAGAACAGGGGGCCACGAGCAGTACTTC. Encoded protein: CATSRTGGHEQYF.

V usage is TRBV28 and J usage is TRBJ1-3; D is ambiguous. The CDR3 totals 17 residues. V was shortened by 2 bases and J by 0 bases, with 14 bases between the two germline ends. From germline, CDR1 is MDHEN and CDR2 SYDVKM. In nucleotides, the CDR3 is TGTGCCAGCAGTTTAAACCCGCAGGCGTTCTCTGGAAACACCATATATTTT. Translated: CASSLNPQAFSGNTIYF.

The chain employs TRBV6-5 and TRBJ1-2, with D unresolved. The CDR3 loop spans 15 amino acids. Per the germline V gene, CDR1 is MNHEY and CDR2 is SVGAGI. The germline V and J ends were trimmed by 4 bases and 5 bases, with 17 bases remaining between them. The CDR3 DNA follows: TGTGCCAGCAGTTCTGTGAGGCATAGGTGGTATGGCTACACCTTC. Translation gives CASSSVRHRWYGYTF.

The chain joins TRBV5-8 to TRBJ2-5; a weak D match, TRBD1 (5 bases). Germline CDR1 is SGHTS and CDR2 is YDEGEE. This CDR3 contains 17 residues. V shed 0 bases and J shed 0 bases, with 15 bases lying between them. CDR3 DNA sequence: TGTGCCAGCAGCTTGGCCTTAGGACAAGCGAACCAAGAGACCCAGTACTTC. Its protein is CASSLALGQANQETQYF.